The T cell receptor beta chain under discussion was sequenced for a study of blood T cell repertoires in COVID-19. Study as a whole: In each case, the material was cDNA or gDNA derived from T cells, B-cell-depleted T cells, or PBMCs.

V was pared by 4 bases and J by 1 base, with 11 bases between. The germline CDR1 and CDR2 sequences are SGHRS and YFSETQ. CDR3 size: 14 residues. Produced via immunoSEQ multiplex PCR; TCRdb's table is partial and in-frame only. The top ten clones hold roughly 11% of a sample with some 130,000 clones, 60% to 80% of them seen once. The rearrangement joins TRBV5-1 to TRBJ1-1; TRBD1 might be the D (6 bases). This clonotype was obtained from a man in his 60s who had recovered from COVID-19. Sequenced sample: peripheral blood. CDR3 loop: CASSAIQGNTEAFF. CDR3 bases: TGCGCCAGCAGCGCCATACAGGGGAACACTGAAGCTTTCTTT. The whole variable domain, remainder taken from reference TRBV5-1 and TRBJ1-1, is KAGVTQTPRYLIKTRGQQVTLSCSPISGHRSVSWYQQTPGQGLQFLFEYFSETQRNKGNFPGRFSGRQFSNSRSEMNVSTLELGDSALYLCASSAIQGNTEAFFGQGTRLTVV.